The T cell receptor (beta chain) under discussion was sequenced for a study of cytomegalovirus exposure and HLA in healthy donors. Study outcomes and limitations: Most TCR sequences showed up rarely, but some public TCRs showed up in many donors. The authors enumerated 150 to 200 TCR beta chains as linked to cytomegalovirus. In vitro, three CMV-associated chains proved specific for CMV antigens.

This clone has a count of ten or more. Its antigen is undetermined. TCRdb's table, derived via immunoSEQ multiplex PCR, lists solely in-frame clones and lacks some. The repertoire holds more than 300,000 clones, with about nine tenths as singletons. Germline assignment: CDR1 SGHTA and CDR2 FQGNSA. The CDR3 is 16 residues long. Unmatched junction bases numbered 6, after V lost 1 base and J lost 0 bases. The sample was PBMCs. The source is a woman aged 18 to 35 in good health and CMV-seronegative. The chain recombines TRBV7-2 with TRBJ2-7, with 7 bases fitting TRBD2. The CDR3 DNA reads as TGTGCCAGCAGCTTAGACTGGCGGGGGAGCTCCTACGAGCAGTACTTC. This sequence encodes CASSLDWRGSSYEQYF.